This T cell receptor beta chain emerged from a study of cytomegalovirus exposure and HLA in healthy donors. This clone came up once. This CDR3 spans 15 amino acids. The germline V gene has CDR1 SGHRS and CDR2 YFSETQ. V trimming: 4 bases; J trimming: 6 bases; junction bases outside the gene matches: 8. The PCR used 60 Vbeta and 13 Jbeta primers. Sequencing was performed with immunoSEQ multiplex PCR; in TCRdb, only in-frame clones are kept and a portion is missing. This repertoire shows tens of thousands of clones, about 81% found once; its top ten account for 3% to 4%. The V gene is TRBV5-1, the J gene TRBJ1-2; TRBD1 agrees at 11 bases. The TCR was taken from a middle-aged woman in good health and CMV-seronegative. The sequenced sample was PBMCs. CDR3 DNA: TGCGCCAGCAGCGCGGGACAGGGGGTGAGAAATGGCTACACCTTC. Translation gives CASSAGQGVRNGYTF.